This section outlines one TCR beta chain sequence together with its context. Its antigen is as yet unknown. This specimen belongs to a study of brain T cells in children with intractable seizures. Deletions cut 7 bases from V and 1 base from J, with 7 bases between. The germline gives CDR1 MGHDK, CDR2 SYGVNS. This CDR3 spans 13 amino acids. Study-wide results and limits: Pre-surgery blood may have been undersampled, hiding some clones.

The sequenced cases were selected for having the highest brain T cell transcript signatures. TCRdb keeps only in-frame clones here, not all; method: immunoSEQ multiplex PCR. The repertoire has approximately 110,000 clones, approximately 94% of them found once; the top ten carry more than 3%. The sample consisted of peripheral blood, taken at surgery. J is TRBJ2-2 and V is TRBV25-1; D not resolved. This receptor was taken from a boy younger than two with hemimegalencephaly and intractable seizures. In nucleotides, the CDR3 is TGTGCCAGCACCCGACAGAACACCGGGGAGCTGTTTTTT. Translation: CASTRQNTGELFF.